This TCR beta chain is from a study of blood T cell repertoires in COVID-19. Study-level information: Material from acute and convalescent COVID-19 was sourced from the United States, Italy and Spain. T cells, B-cell-depleted T cells, or PBMCs supplied cDNA or gDNA.

Germline V gene data show CDR1 as SGHNT and CDR2 as YYREEE (reference sequence). The CDR3 sequence is 15 residues long. Trimming left V 4 bases short and J 11 bases short, with 19 bases between. In the source study's methods: Counts of nucleated cells, estimated from reference gene primer amplification, were obtained. Some clones are missing from TCRdb's copy, which holds only in-frame ones; the method was immunoSEQ multiplex PCR. V and J calls plus clone size are reproduced from that table; the DNA served to infer D and trimming. The table records 200,000 to 250,000 clones, roughly 89% of them present only once. This clone came up a few times.

V is TRBV5-4 and J is TRBJ1-6; no reliable D call. The sample taken for sequencing was peripheral blood. This clonotype was sampled from a man between 60 and 75 years old who had recovered from COVID-19. DNA of the CDR3: TGTGCCAGCAGCGCCCGGTATATGCAGAGGGCACCCCTCCACTTT. It codes for CASSARYMQRAPLHF.